A single sample is the source of the 13 T cell receptor beta chains below, sequenced in a study of T cell responses to AZD1222 COVID-19 vaccine. Clones were read by immunoSEQ multiplex PCR, and TCRdb kept only the in-frame ones, dropping some. The data show roughly 180,000 clones, 91% seen once. The starting material was peripheral blood, obtained 28 days after the second AZD1222 dose. The receptor set was obtained from an adult who received the AZD1222 COVID-19 vaccine.

The chain couples TRBV19 to TRBJ2-1, with 11 bases aligning to TRBD1. J was trimmed by 7 bases and V by 8 bases; bases with no gene match: 10. The CDR3 sequence is 15 residues long. Per the germline V gene, CDR1 is LNHDA and CDR2 is SQIVND (reference sequence). DNA of the CDR3: TGTGCCAGTTCCCCGGGACAGGGGGTTTGGAATGAGCAGTTCTTC. Residues: CASSPGQGVWNEQFF.

V and J are TRBV12-3 or TRBV12-4 and TRBJ1-6; D perhaps matches TRBD1 (6 bases). Trimming stripped 5 bases from V and 14 bases from J, with 16 bases between. CDR3 length equals 13 residues. As DNA, the CDR3 is TGTGCCAGCAGTGCGCAGGGGATTGGGACCCTCCACTTT. Its translation is CASSAQGIGTLHF.

V is TRBV6-5 and J is TRBJ2-3, with TRBD1 as a possible D gene (5 bases). V was pared by 0 bases and J by 0 bases, with 10 bases between. Germline values: CDR1 MNHEY, CDR2 SVGAGI. This CDR3 is built from 16 residues. CDR3 sequence reads: CASSYSKGASTDTQYF. CDR3 bases: TGTGCCAGCAGTTACTCGAAAGGGGCTAGCACAGATACGCAGTATTTT.

The gene calls are TRBV4-1 and TRBJ1-6; the D gene is possibly TRBD1 (5 bases). Trimming removed 0 bases at V and 9 bases at J, with 12 bases between. The CDR3 covers 15 residues. The V gene's germline CDR1 is MGHRA and CDR2 YSYEKL. In nucleotides, the CDR3 is TGCGCCAGCAGCCAAGATAAAGGGGAAGGTTCACCCCTCCACTTT. Protein sequence: CASSQDKGEGSPLHF.

The rearrangement joins TRBV5-5 to TRBJ2-7; D ambiguous. The CDR3 runs to 14 residues. Germline V lookup: CDR1 SGHKS, CDR2 YYEKEE (reference sequence). Trimming shortened V by 0 bases and J by 2 bases, and 9 bases separated the two germline ends. CDR3 in DNA: TGTGCCAGCAGCTTGGTAACAAGGCCCTACGAGCAGTACTTC. Its translation is CASSLVTRPYEQYF.

The chain employs TRBV28 and TRBJ1-3; 7 bases map to TRBD1. In germline, CDR1 is MDHEN, CDR2 SYDVKM. The ends lost 5 bases at V and 5 bases at J; junction bases unmatched: 12. The CDR3 is made up of 16 amino acids. CDR3 sequence reads: CASSINTGTVRNTIYF. CDR3 sequence (DNA): TGTGCCAGCAGTATAAACACCGGGACAGTCAGAAACACCATATATTTT.

The chain employs TRBV3-1 (or the pseudogene TRBV3-2) and TRBJ1-5, with D possibly TRBD1 on 5 matching bases. Trimming cost V 3 bases and J 1 base, with 13 bases left between them. The germline CDR1 and CDR2 sequences are LGHDT and YNNKEL (reference sequence). This CDR3 contains 16 residues. CDR3 DNA sequence: TGTGCCAGCAGCCACGGGGACGACGTGAGCAATCAGCCCCAGCATTTT. Protein product: CASSHGDDVSNQPQHF.

CDR3 nucleotides: TGTGCCAGCAGTCCTACTGGACGGTGGGCCAACACCATATATTTT. The encoded protein is CASSPTGRWANTIYF. This sequence joins TRBV13 and TRBJ1-3, with no clear D. The germline V and J ends were trimmed by 6 bases and 7 bases, with 19 bases remaining between them. The CDR3 has 15 residues. Germline V gene data show CDR1 as PRHDT and CDR2 as FYEKMQ (reference sequence).

The chain employs TRBV6-5 and TRBJ2-7; the D gene is possibly TRBD2 (5 bases). Trimming removed 6 bases at V and 3 bases at J, with 12 bases between. The CDR3 extends over 13 amino acids. From germline, CDR1 is MNHEY and CDR2 SVGAGI. CDR3 DNA: TGTGCCAGCAGCACCAGACGGGGCTACGAGCAGTACTTC. Translation: CASSTRRGYEQYF.

This sequence joins TRBV19 and TRBJ2-4, with D maybe TRBD2 (5 bases). Germline values: CDR1 LNHDA, CDR2 SQIVND (reference sequence). CDR3 length: 16 amino acids. V gave up 5 bases and J gave up 0 bases, with 14 bases separating them. The CDR3 protein is CASSGRAVLAKNIQYF. In nucleotides, the CDR3 is TGTGCCAGTAGTGGGCGGGCCGTACTAGCCAAAAACATTCAGTACTTC.

V is TRBV6-8 and J is TRBJ1-1; D call uncertain. CDR1 MNHGY and CDR2 SAAAGT come from the germline V gene. This CDR3 has 16 amino acids. The V gene lost 6 bases and the J gene lost 5 bases, with 22 bases spanning the gap. Written as DNA, the CDR3 is TGTGCCAGCAGCCTCGGGGTGCGGGTGAGGAATACTGAAGCTTTCTTT. Protein: CASSLGVRVRNTEAFF.

The chain links TRBV10-1 to TRBJ1-3, with a possible D match to TRBD1 (6 bases). Looked up from germline, CDR1 is WNHNN and CDR2 is SYGVQD (reference sequence). CDR3 length: 13 amino acids. Trimming removed 3 bases from V and 5 bases from J, with 8 bases in between. In nucleotides, the CDR3 is TGCGCCAGCAGTGATACAGGGCGAAACACCATATATTTT. Its translation is CASSDTGRNTIYF.

A word on this clone: The same CDR3 also results from other DNA sequences found in this sample. The chain employs TRBV5-1 and TRBJ1-1; D remains ambiguous. CDR1 and CDR2 from the germline V gene are SGHRS and YFSETQ. This CDR3 is 13 amino acids long. Trimming stripped 0 bases from V and 0 bases from J, with 3 bases between. CDR3 DNA: TGCGCCAGCAGCTTGGGGTTGAACACTGAAGCTTTCTTT. Translating it yields CASSLGLNTEAFF.